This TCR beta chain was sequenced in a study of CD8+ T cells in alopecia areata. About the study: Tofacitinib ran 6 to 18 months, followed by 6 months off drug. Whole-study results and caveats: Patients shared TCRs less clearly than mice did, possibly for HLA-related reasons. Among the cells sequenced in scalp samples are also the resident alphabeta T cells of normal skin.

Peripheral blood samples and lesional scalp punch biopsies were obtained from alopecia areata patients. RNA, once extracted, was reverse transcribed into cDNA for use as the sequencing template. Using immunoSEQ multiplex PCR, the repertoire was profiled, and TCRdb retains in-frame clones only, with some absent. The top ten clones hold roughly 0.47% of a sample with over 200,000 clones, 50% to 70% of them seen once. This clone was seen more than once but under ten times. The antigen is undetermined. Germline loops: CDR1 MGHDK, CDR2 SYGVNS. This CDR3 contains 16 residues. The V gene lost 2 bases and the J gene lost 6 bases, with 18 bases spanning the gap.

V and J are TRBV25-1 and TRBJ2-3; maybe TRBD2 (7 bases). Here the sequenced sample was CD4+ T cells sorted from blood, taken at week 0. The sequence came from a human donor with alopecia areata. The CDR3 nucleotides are TGTGCCAGCAGTGAAGGCCGGCGGGGGCTGTCGGATACGCAGTATTTT. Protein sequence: CASSEGRRGLSDTQYF.